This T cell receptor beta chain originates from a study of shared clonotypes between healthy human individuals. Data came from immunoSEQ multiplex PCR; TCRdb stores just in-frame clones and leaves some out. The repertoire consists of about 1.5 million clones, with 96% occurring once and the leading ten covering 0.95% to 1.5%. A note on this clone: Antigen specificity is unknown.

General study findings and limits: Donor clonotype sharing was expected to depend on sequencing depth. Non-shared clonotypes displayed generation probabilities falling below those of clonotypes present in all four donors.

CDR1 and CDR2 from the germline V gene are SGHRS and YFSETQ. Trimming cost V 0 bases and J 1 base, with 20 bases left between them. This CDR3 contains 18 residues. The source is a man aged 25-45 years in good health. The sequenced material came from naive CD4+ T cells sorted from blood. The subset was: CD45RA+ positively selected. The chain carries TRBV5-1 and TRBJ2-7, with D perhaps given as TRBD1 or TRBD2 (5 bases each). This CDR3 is CASSLGFNGAKVSYEQYF. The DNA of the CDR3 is TGCGCCAGCAGCTTGGGCTTTAACGGGGCCAAAGTTTCCTACGAGCAGTACTTC.